This T cell receptor beta chain was documented in a study of patients and donors after allogeneic stem cell transplantation. This clonotype was seen only a few times. Each CDR3 protein gets one entry after TCRdb re-called the RT-PCR reads with MiXCR. The sample includes fewer than 500,000 distinct CDR3 sequences, roughly 17% seen only once; the top ten take roughly 7%. With 5 bases clipped from V and 5 bases from J, the junction kept 8 bases outside the gene matches. CDR3 length: 15 residues. The sequence derives from a human donor who was either an allogeneic HSCT recipient or a stem cell or donor lymphocyte infusion donor (not recorded which). It is not recorded whose cells these are; they may come from a transplant donor. The specimen was blood, either unsorted or a sorted T cell fraction (not recorded which). This chain uses TRBV12-3 or TRBV12-4 with TRBJ2-5, with 10 positions matching TRBD2. The CDR3 DNA follows: TGTGCCAGCAGTGACGTAGCGGGGGGCCGGGAGACCCAGTACTTC. It encodes CASSDVAGGRETQYF.